This T cell receptor (beta chain) was identified in a study of cytomegalovirus exposure and HLA in healthy donors. Whole-study findings and limits: Cytomegalovirus-associated status was assigned to more than 150 TCR beta chains.

Trimming pared 1 base from V and 6 bases from J, leaving 11 bases between. The germline gives CDR1 SGHDT, CDR2 YYEEEE. The CDR3 covers 14 residues. TCRdb's copy holds only in-frame clones and misses some; the assay was immunoSEQ multiplex PCR. The repertoire consists of approximately 150,000 clones, with approximately 84% occurring once and the leading ten covering about 9.4%. For this clone: Its antigen remains unidentified.

Sequencing input: PBMCs. This TCR was sampled from a young man in good health and CMV-seropositive. The genes are TRBV5-6 and TRBJ1-5, with no clear D. The CDR3 reads CASSLPGIGQPQHF. DNA of the CDR3: TGTGCCAGCAGCTTGCCGGGAATCGGTCAGCCCCAGCATTTT.